These 16 T cell receptor beta chains came from one sample sequenced in a study of blood T cell repertoires in COVID-19. Sequencing used immunoSEQ multiplex PCR; TCRdb keeps in-frame clones, though not all of them. The table has about 250,000 clones, around 85% seen once; the top ten hold approximately 8.6%. Material for sequencing was PBMCs or T cells enriched from blood (not recorded which). The source of these receptors is a woman aged 45 to 65 with acute COVID-19.

This clone was picked up a small number of times. The junction and the germline gene differ at one end; a read error may be behind it. This chain links TRBV19 with TRBJ2-4; TRBD1 matches 9 bases. From germline, CDR1 is LNHDA and CDR2 SQIVND (reference sequence). CDR3 size: 11 residues. The DNA for the CDR3 is TGTGCCAGTGGCACAGGGGGCGCGGTTTGGTTC. Protein: CASGTGGAVWF.

The J gene is TRBJ1-2, the V gene TRBV30, with TRBD1 matching over 9 bases. This CDR3 region has 15 residues. CDR1 is GTSNPN, CDR2 SVGIG, per germline (reference sequence). V was pared by 5 bases and J by 4 bases, with 11 bases of the junction left unmatched. The CDR3 DNA reads as TGTGCCTGGGTCATACCGGGACAGGGACCCTATGGCTACACCTTC. Translated, it gives CAWVIPGQGPYGYTF.

This chain connects TRBV7-9 to TRBJ2-3; D not certain. Trimming cost V 0 bases and J 0 bases, with 7 bases left between them. From germline, CDR1 is SEHNR and CDR2 FQNEAQ (reference sequence). The CDR3 covers 15 residues. CDR3 nucleotides: TGTGCCAGCAGCTTAGCGCTCAGTAGCACAGATACGCAGTATTTT. This encodes CASSLALSSTDTQYF.

The V gene is TRBV30, the J gene TRBJ1-6, with D unresolved. V was clipped by 3 bases and J by 10 bases, with 25 bases between them. This CDR3 has 17 amino acids. CDR1 and CDR2 (germline): GTSNPN, SVGIG (reference sequence). The DNA of the CDR3 is TGTGCCTGGAGCGGGGTCAGCGGAACCCGAATGAGGTCACCCCTCCACTTT. Translating gives CAWSGVSGTRMRSPLHF. Filled out from reference TRBV30 and TRBJ1-6, the complete variable domain reads SQTIHQWPATLVQPVGSPLSLECTVEGTSNPNLYWYRQAAGRGLQLLFYSVGIGQISSEVPQNLSASRPQDRQFILSSKKLLLSDSGFYLCAWSGVSGTRMRSPLHFGNGTRLTVT.

This clone was seen more than once but under ten times. The V and J genes are TRBV19 and TRBJ1-5; tentative D call: TRBD1 (5 bases). Per germline, CDR1 LNHDA and CDR2 SQIVND (reference sequence). This CDR3 is built from 15 residues. Between the trimmed V and J ends, which lost 5 bases and 1 base, there was a span of 12 bases. For the CDR3, the DNA is TGTGCCAGTAGTCTTCAGGGTTGGAGCAATCAGCCCCAGCATTTT. Residues: CASSLQGWSNQPQHF. Full variable domain (missing parts from reference TRBV19 and TRBJ1-5): DGGITQSPKYLFRKEGQNVTLSCEQNLNHDAMYWYRQDPGQGLRLIYYSQIVNDFQKGDIAEGYSVSREKKESFPLTVTSAQKNPTAFYLCASSLQGWSNQPQHFGDGTRLSIL.

This clone was recorded only once. This chain links TRBV10-3 with TRBJ1-1; no firm D call. CDR1 is ENHRY and CDR2 is SYGVKD in the germline V gene. Trimming cost V 3 bases and J 1 base, with 6 bases left between them. The length of the CDR3 is 13 residues. CDR3 in DNA: TGTGCCATCAGTGAAAGAGCGAACACTGAAGCTTTCTTT. This translates into CAISERANTEAFF.

This clone was seen a few times. The chain has TRBV6-1 and TRBJ1-6; 10 bases are a match to TRBD1. The CDR3 covers 18 residues. J lost 1 base, V lost 1 base, and 4 bases had no gene match. Looked up from germline, CDR1 is MNHNS and CDR2 is SASEGT. CDR3 in amino acids: CASSEGQGARSYNSPLHF. The CDR3 DNA reads TGTGCCAGCAGTGAAGGACAGGGGGCGAGGTCCTATAATTCACCCCTCCACTTT.

The CDR3 DNA reads as TGTGCCAGCAGCCCGGGCAGGGGAAATGCTGAAGCTTTCTTT. Protein sequence: CASSPGRGNAEAFF. The genes are TRBV3-1 (or the pseudogene TRBV3-2) and TRBJ1-1, with D possibly TRBD1 on 6 matching bases. There are 14 residues in the CDR3. Germline CDR1 LGHDT, CDR2 YNNKEL (reference sequence). V dropped 4 bases and J dropped 6 bases, with 15 bases sitting between them.

The table lists this clone with a count of one. The CDR3 region is CASSTEGASGEQYF. CDR3 sequence (DNA): TGTGCCAGCTCAACCGAAGGGGCGTCGGGTGAGCAGTACTTC. The rearrangement joins TRBV18 to TRBJ2-7, with D perhaps TRBD1 (5 bases). The CDR3 runs 14 residues. Germline V gene sequence: CDR1 KGHSH, CDR2 LQKENI. Trimming took off 5 bases at V and 7 bases at J, with 18 bases between the two ends. The entire variable domain, with the rest obtained from reference TRBV18 and TRBJ2-7, is as follows: NAGVMQNPRHLVRRRGQEARLRCSPMKGHSHVYWYRQLPEEGLKFMVYLQKENIIDESGMPKERFSAEFPKEGPSILRIQQVVRGDSAAYFCASSTEGASGEQYFGPGTRLTVT.

This rearrangement joins TRBV6-2 or TRBV6-3 to TRBJ1-1; D is undetermined. The CDR3 is 14 amino acids. Looked up from germline, CDR1 is MNHEY and CDR2 is SVGEGT. Trimming took off 6 bases at V and 0 bases at J, with 11 bases between the two ends. The CDR3 nucleotides are TGTGCCAGCAGCATGACAAGTATGAACACTGAAGCTTTCTTT. This translates into CASSMTSMNTEAFF.

The chain uses TRBV3-1 (or the pseudogene TRBV3-2) and TRBJ1-5; D gene ambiguous. The CDR3 sequence is 14 residues long. V was trimmed by 1 base and J by 4 bases, leaving 8 bases between them. Germline CDR1 and CDR2: LGHDT and YNNKEL (reference sequence). The CDR3 DNA is TGTGCCAGCAGCCAAGGGGAGGTAAATCAGCCCCAGCATTTT. Protein sequence: CASSQGEVNQPQHF.

The chain uses TRBV6-6 and TRBJ1-4; 7 bases map to TRBD1. This CDR3 has 12 amino acids. CDR1 is MNHNY and CDR2 is SVGAGI in the germline V gene (reference sequence). The V and J ends lost 5 bases and 6 bases, in that order; junction bases with no gene match: 0. The CDR3 loop is CASSQGDEKLFF. CDR3 DNA sequence: TGTGCCAGCAGTCAGGGGGATGAAAAACTGTTTTTT.

This chain uses TRBV6-5 with TRBJ1-2, with 9 bases lining up with TRBD1. The germline gives CDR1 MNHEY, CDR2 SVGAGI. Germline trimming cut 6 bases from V and 4 bases from J; bases unmatched to any gene: 9. This CDR3 region has 15 residues. As DNA, the CDR3 is TGTGCCAGCAGCGGTCCCGGGACAGGGACCTATGGCTACACCTTC. Translation: CASSGPGTGTYGYTF.

V gene TRBV12-3 or TRBV12-4 combines with J gene TRBJ2-2; the D gene is possibly TRBD1 (5 bases). The CDR3 has 13 amino acids. Trimming left V 2 bases short and J 6 bases short, with 7 bases between. The CDR3 DNA follows: TGTGCCAGCAGTTTAAAAGGGGCCGGGGAGCTGTTTTTT. This encodes CASSLKGAGELFF.

The chain employs TRBV6-5 and TRBJ1-1, with D unresolved. V dropped 0 bases and J dropped 3 bases, with 11 bases sitting between them. The germline CDR1 and CDR2 sequences are MNHEY and SVGAGI. The CDR3 is 15 amino acids. CDR3 amino acids: CASSYSILADTEAFF. The DNA of the CDR3 is TGTGCCAGCAGTTACTCAATCCTGGCGGACACTGAAGCTTTCTTT.

The chain carries TRBV19 and TRBJ1-5, with D perhaps matching TRBD1 (5 bases). With 3 bases removed from V and 2 bases from J, the gap between germline ends came to 11 bases. The CDR3 spans 15 residues. Germline CDR1 reads LNHDA; CDR2 reads SQIVND (reference sequence). The CDR3 DNA reads as TGTGCCAGTAGTATCGTGCCGGGGGGCAATCAGCCCCAGCATTTT. Translating gives CASSIVPGGNQPQHF.